These T cell receptor beta chains were read from a single sample in a study of shared clonotypes between healthy human individuals. Some clones are missing from TCRdb's copy, which holds only in-frame ones; the method was immunoSEQ multiplex PCR. The sample includes about a million clones, approximately 80% of them seen just once. Material for sequencing was memory CD4+ T cells from PBMCs. The receptors originated from a man younger than 35 in good health. Some clones in this sample may be carry-over from other donors' samples. The CDR3 runs from the conserved cysteine through the conserved F or W. The D gene is left open where the match is weak. Rows give clone size only sometimes, using once, few, many, or a class for an expanded clone.

V	size	J	D	length	DNA	CDR3
TRBV5-1	.	TRBJ2-3	.	14	TGCGCCAGCAGCGCCCGGGCCAACACAGATACGCAGTATTTT	CASSARANTDTQYF
TRBV9	.	TRBJ2-5	.	15	TGTGCCAGCAGCGTAGACGTGGGACACCAAGAGACCCAGTACTTC	CASSVDVGHQETQYF
TRBV28	.	TRBJ1-1	.	12	TGTGCCAGCCGCAGGGCAGGGGCAACAGCTTTCTTT	CASRRAGATAFF
TRBV7-9	.	TRBJ2-1	TRBD2	14	TGTGCCATCCCTAGCGGGGCTGGGTACAATGAGCAGTTCTTC	CAIPSGAGYNEQFF
TRBV20-1	.	TRBJ1-3	.	11	TGCAGTGCTCCGGCTGGAAACACCATATATTTT	CSAPAGNTIYF
TRBV28	.	TRBJ2-3	.	15	TGTGCCAGCAGTTTTGATCGCTACCTCACAGTCGAGCAGTATTTT	CASSFDRYLTVEQYF
TRBV10-3	.	TRBJ2-3	.	10	TGTGCCACGGCGGCGGATACGCAGTATTTT	CATAADTQYF
TRBV28	.	TRBJ2-2	TRBD2	13	TGTGCCAGCAGGAGACTAGCGCCCGGGGAGCTGTTTTTT	CASRRLAPGELFF
TRBV4-2	.	TRBJ2-7	TRBD2	15	TGTGCCAGCAGCCGAGGGAGCGGGAGCTCCTACGAGCAGTACTTC	CASSRGSGSSYEQYF
TRBV7-2	.	TRBJ2-3	.	17	TGTGCCAGCAGCTTAGGCGGGAGACAGGCCGGATTCGATACGCAGTATTTT	CASSLGGRQAGFDTQYF
TRBV6-1	.	TRBJ2-3	TRBD2	14	TGTGCCAGCAGTGCCAGCGGGACCCCGAGGACGCAGTATTTT	CASSASGTPRTQYF
TRBV28	many	TRBJ1-2	.	15	TGTGCCAGCAGTCCCTTAGGGCAAAACCCCTATGGCTACACCTTC	CASSPLGQNPYGYTF
TRBV18	.	TRBJ2-5	.	14	TGTGCCAGCTCACCCCCCTGGGGACAAGAGACCCAGTACTTC	CASSPPWGQETQYF
TRBV5-1	many	TRBJ1-2	TRBD1	16	TGCGCCAGCAGCCCGGGGGCGGGACAGGGCAACTATGGCTACACCTTC	CASSPGAGQGNYGYTF
TRBV7-2	few	TRBJ2-5	.	14	TGTGCCAGCAGCCCCCCCGGCCTAGCTATAACCCAGTACTTC	CASSPPGLAITQYF
TRBV2	.	TRBJ1-3	.	16	TGTGCCAGCAGTGAAGCGGTGGGGCGCGCTGGAAACACCATATATTTT	CASSEAVGRAGNTIYF
TRBV4-1	.	TRBJ2-4	TRBD2	16	TGCGCCAGCAGAGCGGGAGGGCCAGGATCCAAAAACATTCAGTACTTC	CASRAGGPGSKNIQYF
TRBV10-2	many	TRBJ2-5	.	14	TGCGCCAGCAGTGACAACCGGCGAGATGGGACCCAGTACTTC	CASSDNRRDGTQYF
TRBV11-3	.	TRBJ2-4	.	18	TGTGCCAGCAGCCAAGGGCGCCGCGGGAAGTCGGCGAAAAACATTCAGTACTTC	CASSQGRRGKSAKNIQYF
TRBV11-2	.	TRBJ2-7	.	13	TGTGCCAGCAGCTTAGTTTTCGGCTACGAGCAGTACTTC	CASSLVFGYEQYF
TRBV25-1	.	TRBJ2-1	TRBD2	15	TGTGCCAGCAGCCCCCCGAGCGGGGCTTACAATGAGCAGTTCTTC	CASSPPSGAYNEQFF
TRBV5-1	.	TRBJ2-3	.	20	TGCGCCAGCAGCTTGGAGGTGGCGACAACGATACCTAAGACCACAGATACGCAGTATTTT	CASSLEVATTIPKTTDTQYF
TRBV7-2	.	TRBJ1-2	TRBD1	15	TGTGCCAGCAGCTTAGCGGACAGGGGGCACGGTGGCTACACCTTC	CASSLADRGHGGYTF
TRBV20-1	.	TRBJ2-1	.	11	TGCAGTGCTATAGGTTGGAATGAGCAGTTCTTC	CSAIGWNEQFF
TRBV6-1	.	TRBJ1-2	.	16	TGTGCCAGCAGTGAAGATTTTGGGCAGAGTCTCTATGGCTACACCTTC	CASSEDFGQSLYGYTF
TRBV28	.	TRBJ1-3	TRBD1	17	TGTGCCAGCAGTTCTGGGGACAGGGCACTCTCTGGAAACACCATATATTTT	CASSSGDRALSGNTIYF
TRBV5-1	.	TRBJ2-5	.	15	TGCGCCAGCAGCTCGGGACCCACGGTGGGAGAGACCCAGTACTTC	CASSSGPTVGETQYF
TRBV2	.	TRBJ1-2	.	15	TGTGCCAGCAGTGAAGGTCCGGGTCCTATCTATGGCTACACCTTC	CASSEGPGPIYGYTF
TRBV7-3	.	TRBJ2-2	.	16	TGTGCCAGCAGCCGGGTCCGGTCAGTAAACACCGGGGAGCTGTTTTTT	CASSRVRSVNTGELFF
TRBV28	few	TRBJ1-1	.	12	TGTGCCAGCAGTCTCGCAGAGACTGAAGCTTTCTTT	CASSLAETEAFF
TRBV18	.	TRBJ1-3	.	16	TGTGCCAGCTCACCACAAATCCAGAACTCTGGAAACACCATATATTTT	CASSPQIQNSGNTIYF
TRBV6-5	.	TRBJ2-3	TRBD1	15	TGTGCCAGCAGTTACGGGACAGGGCCCACAGATACGCAGTATTTT	CASSYGTGPTDTQYF
TRBV6-5	.	TRBJ2-5	.	13	TGTGCCAGCAGTTCAGGGATATTGGAGACCCAGTACTTC	CASSSGILETQYF
TRBV4-1	.	TRBJ2-1	.	14	TGCGCCAGCAGCCAAGATCGCGCCCACAATGAGCAGTTCTTC	CASSQDRAHNEQFF
TRBV7-3	.	TRBJ2-2	.	13	TGTGCCAGCAGCTTAGTGGGCGTAGGGGAGCTGTTTTTT	CASSLVGVGELFF
TRBV5-1	once	TRBJ2-1	.	14	TGCGCCAGCAGCACGGGACAACCTTACAATGAGCAGTTCTTC	CASSTGQPYNEQFF
TRBV7-8	.	TRBJ1-1	.	16	TGTGCCAGCAGCTTGGACCGGGTTGGGTGGAACACTGAAGCTTTCTTT	CASSLDRVGWNTEAFF
TRBV2	.	TRBJ2-3	TRBD2	14	TGTGCCAGCAGTGAAGAGCGGGGTAGGGATACGCAGTATTTT	CASSEERGRDTQYF
TRBV5-6	.	TRBJ2-1	TRBD2	14	TGTGCCAGCAGCTTGGCTACAAGCGGGAACGAGCAGTTCTTC	CASSLATSGNEQFF
TRBV2	.	TRBJ1-1	TRBD1	13	TGTGCCAGCAGTGTGGAACAGGGGACTGAAGCTTTCTTT	CASSVEQGTEAFF